This TCR beta chain was found in a study of blood T cell repertoires in COVID-19. For the study at large: PBMCs, B-cell-depleted T cells, or T cells provided the cDNA or gDNA that made up the material.

Produced via immunoSEQ multiplex PCR; TCRdb's table is partial and in-frame only. The repertoire holds 110,000 or so clones, with around 85% as singletons. The CDR3 spans 16 residues. Germline assignment: CDR1 MDHEN and CDR2 SYDVKM. Unmatched junction bases numbered 5, after V lost 6 bases and J lost 4 bases. Sequencing input: peripheral blood. This receptor was identified in a man aged 50 or older with acute or convalescent COVID-19. This chain links TRBV28 with TRBJ2-1; TRBD2 matches at 14 bases. The CDR3 coding sequence is TGTGCCAGCAGGAAGACTAGCGGGAGGGCTTACAATGAGCAGTTCTTC. As protein: CASRKTSGRAYNEQFF.